These 19 T cell receptor beta chains were sequenced from one sample in a study of blood T cells in healthy people across ages (dated by TCRdb to about 2015). Library construction relied on 5' RACE. The instrument given in TCRdb is Illumina HiSeq 2500. A second about 7 to 12 cycle PCR used a sample-barcoded 5' primer and a J-beta primer mix. TCRdb reprocessing: public reads trimmed at Q25 with fastp, clones called with MiXCR, in-frame beta chains kept. Every entry covers one CDR3 protein and lists the most common genes and DNA from its rows. This sample holds some 1.4 million distinct CDR3 sequences; 40% to 50% were observed only once. Approximately 7.9% of the sample goes to the ten largest clones. Material: blood. All receptors come from a young woman in good health.

The chain has TRBV30 and TRBJ1-2; no clear D gene. This CDR3 is 15 amino acids long. CDR1 and CDR2 from the germline V gene are GTSNPN and SVGIG (reference sequence). Trimming stripped 0 bases from V and 4 bases from J, with 15 bases between. CDR3: CAWSVREARGYGYTF. CDR3 nucleotides: TGTGCCTGGAGTGTACGTGAGGCACGCGGCTATGGCTACACCTTC.

The chain couples TRBV29-1 to TRBJ1-1; possible D gene TRBD1, 6 bases. V gave up 6 bases and J gave up 0 bases, with 41 bases separating them. Germline assignment: CDR1 SQVTM and CDR2 ANQGSEA. The CDR3 totals 23 residues. The CDR3 is CSVLKPPKKAKFTGPEMNTEAFF. For the CDR3, the DNA is TGCAGCGTCCTCAAACCCCCGAAGAAAGCCAAGTTTACAGGGCCCGAGATGAACACTGAAGCTTTCTTT.

The V gene is TRBV7-2, the J gene TRBJ2-7; D is possibly TRBD1 (5 bases). This CDR3 comprises 15 residues. The V end was cut by 5 bases, the J end by 5 bases, with 19 bases between. Germline V gene lookup returns CDR1 SGHTA and CDR2 FQGNSA. In DNA, the CDR3 is TGTGCCAGCAGCCGAGGCGGACACCCCCTTGACGAGCAGTACTTC. Its protein is CASSRGGHPLDEQYF.

Points on this clonotype: Since a much larger clone is just one base distant, this may be a read error. The CDR3, as DNA: TGCGCCAGCAGCCAAGATCGGCCAGAGGATACGCAGTATTTT. As protein: CASSQDRPEDTQYF. V is TRBV4-1 and J is TRBJ2-3, with unresolved D. The V end lost 0 bases, the J end lost 6 bases, and 10 bases lay between the germline ends. Germline values: CDR1 MGHRA, CDR2 YSYEKL. The CDR3 runs to 14 residues.

This clonotype showed up just a few times. This chain links TRBV7-2 with TRBJ2-3; a weak D match, TRBD1 (6 bases). The CDR3 sequence is 16 residues long. The germline V gene encodes CDR1 SGHTA and CDR2 FQGNSA. Trimming left V 5 bases short and J 0 bases short, with 15 bases between. The CDR3 nucleotides are TGTGCCAGCAGCCCAGGGGTACAGAGAAGCACAGATACGCAGTATTTT. Its protein is CASSPGVQRSTDTQYF.

This sequence joins TRBV5-1 and TRBJ1-1; 10 bases are shared with TRBD1. The CDR3 runs 13 residues. V shed 4 bases, J shed 10 bases, and the junction held 7 bases outside the gene matches. Germline V gene lookup returns CDR1 SGHRS and CDR2 YFSETQ. CDR3 nucleotides: TGCGCCAGCAGCAAAGACAGGGGGCAGGGAGCTTTCTTT. Translating gives CASSKDRGQGAFF.

The chain joins TRBV4-1 to TRBJ1-1; D is unresolved. V was cut by 6 bases and J by 4 bases, with 15 bases left in between. CDR3 length equals 14 residues. From germline, CDR1 is MGHRA and CDR2 YSYEKL. CDR3 coding DNA: TGCGCCAGCAGAACATCTCGTTGGGGCACTGAAGCTTTCTTT. This sequence encodes CASRTSRWGTEAFF.

This clonotype has a count of ten or more. The chain carries TRBV6-6 and TRBJ2-3; D unclear. V gave up 5 bases and J gave up 4 bases, with 7 bases separating them. This CDR3 spans 12 amino acids. Germline V CDR1 and CDR2: MNHNY, SVGAGI (reference sequence). The CDR3 reads CASSAAPDTQYF. CDR3 in DNA: TGTGCCAGCAGTGCGGCCCCAGATACGCAGTATTTT.

The chain combines TRBV7-9 with TRBJ2-3; D remains ambiguous. The ends were cut back, 2 bases at V and 8 bases at J, with 14 bases in the middle. In germline, CDR1 is SEHNR, CDR2 FQNEAQ (reference sequence). The CDR3 contains 14 residues. The chain's CDR3 is CASSLSGSSGTQYF. DNA of the CDR3: TGTGCCAGCAGCTTATCAGGCAGCTCAGGTACGCAGTATTTT.

The chain uses TRBV15 and TRBJ2-7; D gene unclear. The CDR3 extends over 17 amino acids. From germline, CDR1 is LNHNV and CDR2 YYDKDF (reference sequence). Trimming took 0 bases from V and 4 from J, leaving 19 bases between them. The CDR3 nucleotides read TGTGCCACCAGCAGAGATTATAGCTCACCAAAGGAATACGAGCAGTACTTC. Translation: CATSRDYSSPKEYEQYF.

The chain joins TRBV11-2 to TRBJ2-5; no clear D. CDR1 is SGHAT, CDR2 FQNNGV, per germline. CDR3 length equals 17 residues. Trimming left V 0 bases short and J 5 bases short, with 19 bases between. The CDR3 sequence is CASSLEGRPILRETQYF. For the CDR3, the DNA is TGTGCCAGCAGCTTAGAGGGCAGGCCCATCCTCCGGGAGACCCAGTACTTC.

The gene calls are TRBV28 and TRBJ2-7; 7 bases map to TRBD1. The CDR3 has 15 residues. The trim removed 3 bases at V and 1 base at J, leaving 6 bases unmatched. The V gene's germline CDR1 is MDHEN and CDR2 SYDVKM. CDR3 protein: CASSFGQGVSYEQYF. CDR3 DNA: TGTGCCAGCAGTTTTGGGCAGGGGGTTTCCTACGAGCAGTACTTC.

The chain recombines TRBV5-1 with TRBJ1-2, with no clear D. V gave up 0 bases and J gave up 2 bases, with 23 bases separating them. CDR1 SGHRS and CDR2 YFSETQ come from the germline V gene. The CDR3 loop spans 19 amino acids. For the CDR3, the DNA is TGCGCCAGCAGCTTGGTCAACCTCGCTTACAAAAACCTAAACTATGGCTACACCTTC. Protein product: CASSLVNLAYKNLNYGYTF.

The V gene is TRBV7-2, the J gene TRBJ2-3; D not resolved. Trimming cost V 2 bases and J 0 bases, with 9 bases left between them. This CDR3 comprises 15 residues. Germline CDR1 SGHTA, CDR2 FQGNSA. CDR3 sequence (DNA): TGTGCCAGCAGCTTAAACCCAGTCAGCACAGATACGCAGTATTTT. This sequence encodes CASSLNPVSTDTQYF.

CDR3 nucleotide sequence: TGTGCCAGCTCACCCCCAGGGGCGAGCACTGAAGCTTTCTTT. It yields the protein CASSPPGASTEAFF. The chain couples TRBV18 to TRBJ1-1, with D possibly being TRBD1 (6 bases). Germline V lookup: CDR1 KGHSH, CDR2 LQKENI. V lost 3 bases to trimming and J lost 4 bases, with 12 bases between them. The CDR3 extends over 14 amino acids.

This clonotype was seen only a few times. The rearrangement joins TRBV10-3 to TRBJ1-2; the match to TRBD1 covers 9 bases. J gave up 4 bases and V 2 bases, and 5 bases lay outside the gene matches. Germline values: CDR1 ENHRY, CDR2 SYGVKD. This CDR3 has 15 amino acids. The CDR3 sequence: CAISEGTGRGYGYTF. The CDR3, as DNA: TGTGCCATCAGTGAGGGGACAGGGAGAGGCTATGGCTACACCTTC.

Regarding this clonotype: An end of the junction differs from the germline gene, which may be a read error. V and J are TRBV3-1 and TRBJ2-7; 9 bases align to TRBD2. This CDR3 comprises 17 residues. Looked up from germline, CDR1 is LGHDT and CDR2 is YNNKEL (reference sequence). CDR3 region: CASSKDLSSGVSYEQYF. The CDR3 bases are TGTGCCAGCAGCAAAGATCTTTCTAGCGGGGTCTCCTACGAGCAGTACTTC.

Note on this clonotype: Relative to the germline gene, one junction end is altered; a read error may explain this. V gene TRBV6-6 combines with J gene TRBJ1-1; TRBD1 is a possible D gene (6 bases). Germline CDR1 reads MNHNY; CDR2 reads SVGAGI (reference sequence). CDR3 length: 13 residues. The CDR3 nucleotides read TGTGCCGGCAGTCCACAGGGGAACACTGAAGCTTTCTTT. This encodes CAGSPQGNTEAFF.

V gene TRBV20-1 combines with J gene TRBJ2-7; D remains ambiguous. V lost 6 bases, J lost 5 bases, and 14 bases lay in between. CDR1 is DFQATT, CDR2 SNEGSKA, per germline (reference sequence). CDR3 size: 12 residues. For the CDR3, the DNA is TGCAGTGCATCAAAGTCTGGGGACGAGCAGTACTTC. It specifies CSASKSGDEQYF.